A single sample is the source of the 23 T cell receptor beta chains below, sequenced in a study of blood T cell repertoires in COVID-19. Here immunoSEQ multiplex PCR was the method, and the copy in TCRdb shows in-frame clones only, minus some. The profile shows 150,000 to 190,000 clones, 80% of them singletons. The sample was peripheral blood. Receptors originate from a man aged 55 to 70 with acute or convalescent COVID-19.

The V gene is TRBV5-1, the J gene TRBJ1-4, with 8 bases matching TRBD1. Losses at the gene ends were 4 bases for V and 3 bases for J; bases not matched to a gene: 11. The CDR3 consists of 17 residues. Germline V gene lookup returns CDR1 SGHRS and CDR2 YFSETQ. The CDR3 reads CASSVRQGNAANEKLFF. Here the CDR3 DNA reads TGCGCCAGCAGCGTAAGACAGGGGAATGCGGCTAATGAAAAACTGTTTTTT.

A remark on this clone: The junction shows a germline mismatch at one end, possibly a read error. The chain joins TRBV24-1 to TRBJ1-2; 8 bases are shared with TRBD1. The CDR3 has 14 residues. The germline V gene has CDR1 KGHDR and CDR2 SFDVKD. The chain's CDR3 is CATSDSNRGVGYTF. The CDR3 region has the DNA TGTGCCACCAGCGATTCCAACAGGGGGGTAGGCTACACCTTC.

The gene calls are TRBV6-1 and TRBJ1-5, with 7 positions matching TRBD1. Per germline, CDR1 MNHNS and CDR2 SASEGT. The CDR3 is made up of 22 amino acids. J gave up 0 bases and V 0 bases, and 20 bases lay outside the gene matches. CDR3 sequence: CASSEARRQGLSRPYSNQPQHF. The CDR3 coding sequence is TGTGCCAGCAGTGAAGCAAGGAGACAGGGTTTGTCAAGACCCTATAGCAATCAGCCCCAGCATTTT.

The J gene is TRBJ2-7, the V gene TRBV7-2; TRBD1 aligns across 10 bases. Per germline, CDR1 SGHTA and CDR2 FQGNSA. This CDR3 contains 17 residues. J gave up 2 bases and V 3 bases, and 10 bases lay outside the gene matches. CDR3 in amino acids: CASSLGTGATFTYEQYF. The CDR3 DNA reads as TGTGCCAGCAGCTTGGGGACAGGGGCTACCTTTACCTACGAGCAGTACTTC.

The chain recombines TRBV29-1 with TRBJ2-7; D perhaps matches TRBD2 (6 bases). V was trimmed by 3 bases and J by 7 bases, leaving 19 bases between them. CDR1 is SQVTM and CDR2 is ANQGSEA in the germline V gene. CDR3 size: 14 residues. CDR3 sequence reads: CSVESLEGMGEQYF. Written as DNA, the CDR3 is TGCAGCGTTGAGAGTTTGGAGGGAATGGGAGAGCAGTACTTC.

The chain employs TRBV3-1 (or the pseudogene TRBV3-2) and TRBJ1-1; TRBD1 might be the D (6 bases). The V and J ends lost 1 base and 1 base respectively, with 7 bases between them. The germline gives CDR1 LGHDT, CDR2 YNNKEL (reference sequence). The CDR3 is made up of 14 amino acids. The CDR3 loop reads CASSQGTANTEAFF. CDR3 sequence (DNA): TGTGCCAGCAGCCAAGGGACAGCGAACACTGAAGCTTTCTTT.

The chain has TRBV6-2 or TRBV6-3 and TRBJ2-2, with 10 bases aligning to TRBD2. This CDR3 comprises 14 residues. V lost 6 bases, J lost 8 bases, and 6 bases stayed unmatched. Germline V gene sequence: CDR1 MNHEY, CDR2 SVGEGT. The CDR3 region has the DNA TGTGCCAGCAGCCCCCGGACTAGCGGAGGGGAGCTGTTTTTT. Translation gives CASSPRTSGGELFF.

The chain uses TRBV27 and TRBJ1-1, with D tentatively TRBD1 (5 bases). The CDR3 spans 14 residues. V was clipped by 7 bases and J by 4 bases, with 16 bases between them. The germline gives CDR1 MNHEY, CDR2 SMNVEV (reference sequence). The CDR3 region has the DNA TGTGCCAGCACACCCGCCTTGGGGGGCACTGAAGCTTTCTTT. Amino acid sequence: CASTPALGGTEAFF.

V gene TRBV11-2 combines with J gene TRBJ1-6; maybe TRBD1 (6 bases). The V end was cut by 0 bases, the J end by 7 bases, with 10 bases between. CDR1 is SGHAT, CDR2 FQNNGV, per germline. This CDR3 has 15 residues. The CDR3 loop reads CASSLDPGQNSPLHF. The CDR3 nucleotides are TGTGCCAGCAGCTTAGACCCCGGACAGAATTCACCCCTCCACTTT.

The rearrangement links TRBV5-1 to TRBJ1-5; D might be TRBD1 (6 bases). This CDR3 is built from 14 residues. Trimming removed 2 bases at V and 8 bases at J, with 14 bases between. CDR1 SGHRS and CDR2 YFSETQ come from the germline V gene. CDR3 in DNA: TGCGCCAGCAGCTTTGGCTCCGAGGGGGAGCCCCAGCATTTT. This codes for CASSFGSEGEPQHF.

The chain carries TRBV6-5 and TRBJ2-5; tentatively, D is TRBD2 (5 bases). Germline CDR1 and CDR2: MNHEY and SVGAGI. The CDR3 is 12 amino acids. The ends were cut back, 10 bases at V and 6 bases at J, with 15 bases in the middle. The CDR3 here is CAIAPRRKTQYF. The CDR3 DNA sequence: TGTGCCATCGCTCCGCGGAGGAAGACCCAGTACTTC.

CDR3 loop: CASSLTGNYGYTF. The CDR3 DNA sequence: TGTGCCAGCAGTCTGACAGGGAACTATGGCTACACCTTC. V gene TRBV6-5 combines with J gene TRBJ1-2; 7 bases align to TRBD1. Trimming at V came to 5 bases and at J to 2 bases, leaving 2 bases not matched to a gene. In germline, CDR1 is MNHEY, CDR2 SVGAGI. The CDR3 loop spans 13 amino acids.

This CDR3 reads CASSANPLAGGYQETQYF. The CDR3 region has the DNA TGTGCCAGCAGTGCCAACCCTCTAGCGGGGGGGTACCAAGAGACCCAGTACTTC. This chain uses TRBV6-1 with TRBJ2-5; TRBD2 matches 12 bases. Unmatched junction bases numbered 9, after V lost 4 bases and J lost 0 bases. This CDR3 is built from 18 residues. Per germline, CDR1 MNHNS and CDR2 SASEGT.

This clone was picked up a small number of times. The chain couples TRBV6-5 to TRBJ2-3; 8 bases fit TRBD1. The V and J ends lost 8 bases and 4 bases, in that order; junction bases with no gene match: 11. CDR3 length: 15 amino acids. Germline-derived CDR1 and CDR2 are MNHEY and SVGAGI. CDR3 bases: TGTGCCAGCTCGGCTCAGGGGGCTAGGGCAGATACGCAGTATTTT. It codes for CASSAQGARADTQYF.

CDR3 nucleotides: TGTGCCAGCAGCAGGGCTGTTGGGAGGTTGGGAGAGACCCAGTACTTC. Translated, it gives CASSRAVGRLGETQYF. The V and J genes are TRBV5-4 and TRBJ2-5, with a tentative D call TRBD2 (6 bases). The CDR3 runs to 16 residues. Per the germline V gene, CDR1 is SGHNT and CDR2 is YYREEE (reference sequence). Trimming removed 4 bases at V and 4 bases at J, with 20 bases between.

The rearrangement uses TRBV4-1 and TRBJ2-2, with D perhaps matching TRBD2 (6 bases). The V gene lost 0 bases and the J gene lost 7 bases, with 21 bases spanning the gap. Germline V gene lookup returns CDR1 MGHRA and CDR2 YSYEKL. The CDR3 is 18 amino acids. The CDR3 region is CASSQDPPGVRMGGELFF. The CDR3, as DNA: TGCGCCAGCAGCCAAGATCCTCCGGGAGTACGTATGGGCGGGGAGCTGTTTTTT.

Written as DNA, the CDR3 is TGTGCCACCACAGGGCATACCGGGGAGCTGTTTTTT. Its protein is CATTGHTGELFF. This chain connects TRBV28 to TRBJ2-2; D is perhaps TRBD1 (6 bases). Germline V gives CDR1 MDHEN, CDR2 SYDVKM. The V end lost 10 bases, the J end lost 5 bases, and 11 bases lay between the germline ends. The CDR3 contains 12 residues.

The chain employs TRBV4-1 and TRBJ1-4, with TRBD1 as a possible D gene (6 bases). Germline V gene sequence: CDR1 MGHRA, CDR2 YSYEKL. The CDR3 covers 14 residues. V was clipped by 3 bases and J by 12 bases, with 17 bases between them. CDR3 nucleotide sequence: TGCGCCAGCAGCCATACAGGATGGGCAGGGGAACTGTTTTTT. Translated: CASSHTGWAGELFF.

The CDR3 sequence: CASGSGGSTRETQYF. CDR3 DNA: TGTGCTAGTGGTTCCGGAGGGAGTACGAGAGAGACCCAGTACTTC. The rearrangement joins TRBV12-5 to TRBJ2-5; the D gene is possibly TRBD2 (6 bases). CDR1 is LGHNT, CDR2 FRNRAP, per germline. The V end lost 4 bases, the J end lost 4 bases, and 16 bases lay between the germline ends. The CDR3 runs 15 residues.

This chain joins TRBV3-1 (or the pseudogene TRBV3-2) and TRBJ1-1; D remains unclear. Germline V gene lookup returns CDR1 LGHDT and CDR2 YNNKEL (reference sequence). CDR3 length: 16 amino acids. Trimming took 4 bases from V and 3 from J, leaving 18 bases between them. The CDR3 region has the DNA TGTGCCAGCAGCCCCCTCGGAGGACCTACGGACACTGAAGCTTTCTTT. Translated: CASSPLGGPTDTEAFF.

This clone was observed once. V usage is TRBV9 and J usage is TRBJ2-1; 9 positions match TRBD2. CDR1 SGDLS and CDR2 YYNGEE come from the germline V gene. V gave up 2 bases and J gave up 12 bases; unmatched junction bases: 9. This CDR3 is 14 amino acids long. The CDR3 nucleotides are TGTGCCAGCAGCGTCGGTAGCGGGAGATATGGGCAGTTCTTC. This codes for CASSVGSGRYGQFF.

The genes are TRBV20-1 and TRBJ2-1; weak D call: TRBD1 (6 bases). Germline V gives CDR1 DFQATT, CDR2 SNEGSKA (reference sequence). This CDR3 contains 11 residues. DNA of the CDR3: TGCATTATGTTACAGGGTCCGGCACGGTTCTTC. It specifies CIMLQGPARFF.

V and J are TRBV10-3 and TRBJ2-1; 10 bases align to TRBD1. Germline V CDR1 and CDR2: ENHRY, SYGVKD. The trim removed 5 bases at V and 9 bases at J, leaving 7 bases unmatched. The CDR3 sequence is 14 residues long. The CDR3 DNA is TGTGCCATCAGTACAGACAGGGGGCGCGGTGAGCAGTTCTTC. It yields the protein CAISTDRGRGEQFF.